This TCR beta chain was obtained from a study of blood T cells in healthy people across ages. The length of the CDR3 is 12 residues. The V gene's germline CDR1 is DFQATT and CDR2 SNEGSKA (reference sequence). V was shortened by 1 base and J by 6 bases, with 8 bases between the two germline ends. Primed by a sample-barcoded 5' primer and a J-beta primer mix, a second PCR proceeded for 7 to 11 cycles. A template-switch adaptor with 12 random nucleotides tagged each cDNA molecule. No fewer than 2.5 million CDR3-containing paired-end reads came from each sample. TCRdb ran MiXCR on the 5' RACE reads and lists one entry per CDR3 protein. The profile shows 1,500,000 or so distinct CDR3 sequences, almost 60% of them singletons. As to this clonotype: Its antigen is still unknown.

Findings and limits, study-wide: TCR beta diversity, measured per million T cells, fell in a roughly linear way with age.

Sequenced input: blood. The sequence was collected from a man between 18 and 29 years old in good health. The rearrangement links TRBV20-1 to TRBJ2-3, with no clear D. CDR3 protein: CSARVVWDTQYF. The CDR3, as DNA: TGCAGTGCTAGAGTGGTTTGGGATACGCAGTATTTT.